This TCR beta chain was captured in a study of cytomegalovirus exposure and HLA in healthy donors. The PCR employed 60 Vbeta primers together with 13 Jbeta primers. Generated by immunoSEQ multiplex PCR, the TCRdb table keeps only in-frame clones and is missing some. The repertoire holds some 170,000 clones, around 80% seen once, with approximately 2.3% in the top ten. The CDR3 is 15 residues long. Germline V gives CDR1 MNHNS, CDR2 SASEGT. J gave up 4 bases and V 2 bases, and 7 bases lay outside the gene matches. The sequenced sample consisted of PBMCs. The sequence was obtained from a man between 35 and 55 years old in good health and CMV-seronegative. V usage is TRBV6-1 and J usage is TRBJ2-7; 8 bases match TRBD1. The CDR3 sequence: CASSELGRGQYEQYF. CDR3 in DNA: TGTGCCAGCAGTGAATTAGGCAGGGGGCAGTACGAGCAGTACTTC.